These 25 T cell receptor beta chains share one sample of origin, sequenced in a study of blood T cell repertoires in COVID-19. The protocol was immunoSEQ multiplex PCR, while the TCRdb copy is restricted to in-frame clones and leaves out a portion. The repertoire holds under 250,000 clones, with roughly 84% as singletons. The material sequenced was peripheral blood. Receptors originate from a middle-aged woman who had recovered from COVID-19.

This rearrangement joins TRBV12-5 to TRBJ1-1, with 7 positions matching TRBD1. J lost 4 bases, V lost 1 base, and 6 bases had no gene match. The CDR3 is 15 amino acids. The V gene's germline CDR1 is LGHNT and CDR2 FRNRAP. As DNA, the CDR3 is TGTGCTAGTGGTTTGGGACAGGGTCTGGGCACTGAAGCTTTCTTT. Translated: CASGLGQGLGTEAFF.

The V gene is TRBV13, the J gene TRBJ2-7, with unresolved D. Germline lookup yields CDR1 PRHDT and CDR2 FYEKMQ (reference sequence). The V gene lost 8 bases and the J gene lost 2 bases, with 16 bases spanning the gap. This CDR3 has 14 amino acids. CDR3 sequence: CASSPLRGTYEQYF. Written as DNA, the CDR3 is TGTGCCAGCTCCCCCCTGAGAGGCACCTACGAGCAGTACTTC. The whole variable domain, remainder taken from reference TRBV13 and TRBJ2-7, is AAGVIQSPRHLIKEKRETATLKCYPIPRHDTVYWYQQGPGQDPQFLISFYEKMQSDKGSIPDRFSAQQFSDYHSELNMSSLELGDSALYFCASSPLRGTYEQYFGPGTRLTVT.

V and J are TRBV5-1 and TRBJ1-1; perhaps TRBD1 as D (5 bases). The CDR3 is made up of 14 amino acids. V was trimmed by 2 bases and J by 1 base, leaving 9 bases between them. Germline V gene data show CDR1 as SGHRS and CDR2 as YFSETQ. The CDR3 DNA reads as TGCGCCAGCAGCTTACAGGTCCAGAACACTGAAGCTTTCTTT. Translation gives CASSLQVQNTEAFF.

The V call is TRBV11-3, the J call TRBJ1-2; perhaps TRBD1 as D (5 bases). Germline CDR1 and CDR2: SGHNT and YENEEA. Trimming pared 5 bases from V and 4 bases from J, leaving 11 bases between. The CDR3 is 13 residues long. In DNA form, the CDR3 reads TGTGCCAGCAGCAACCGGGACTTCTATGGCTACACCTTC. This translates into CASSNRDFYGYTF.

This chain uses TRBV7-9 with TRBJ2-6; the D gene is possibly TRBD1 (5 bases). Looked up from germline, CDR1 is SEHNR and CDR2 is FQNEAQ (reference sequence). This CDR3 contains 19 residues. Trimming took off 5 bases at V and 0 bases at J, with 20 bases between the two ends. CDR3 region: CASSPSGLDMTSGANVLTF. As DNA, the CDR3 is TGTGCCAGCAGCCCTAGTGGGCTGGACATGACCTCTGGGGCCAACGTCCTGACTTTC. Complete variable domain (other parts from reference TRBV7-9 and TRBJ2-6): DTGVSQNPRHKITKRGQNVTFRCDPISEHNRLYWYRQTLGQGPEFLTYFQNEAQLEKSRLLSDRFSAERPKGSFSTLEIQRTEQGDSAMYLCASSPSGLDMTSGANVLTFGAGSRLTVL.

The V gene is TRBV5-1, the J gene TRBJ1-4; possibly TRBD1 for D (6 bases). CDR1 and CDR2 from the germline V gene are SGHRS and YFSETQ. The V end was cut by 5 bases, the J end by 1 base, with 9 bases between. The CDR3 is 14 residues long. The DNA of the CDR3 is TGCGCCAGCAGGGACAGCCGAACTAATGAAAAACTGTTTTTT. This codes for CASRDSRTNEKLFF.

The chain recombines TRBV24-1 with TRBJ2-3; D remains ambiguous. The V end was cut by 12 bases, the J end by 3 bases, with 15 bases between. The CDR3 length is 13 residues. Germline CDR1 and CDR2: KGHDR and SFDVKD. The CDR3 bases are TGTGCCTCATCCCCCGGGTGGACAGATACGCAGTATTTT. It specifies CASSPGWTDTQYF.

This chain joins TRBV11-2 and TRBJ1-5, with a tentative D call TRBD1 (5 bases). Germline V gene data show CDR1 as SGHAT and CDR2 as FQNNGV. Deletions cut 0 bases from V and 5 bases from J, with 17 bases between. The CDR3 runs to 17 residues. CDR3 amino acids: CASSLDPRAGRDQPQHF. The CDR3 bases are TGTGCCAGCAGCTTAGATCCCCGGGCAGGGCGAGATCAGCCCCAGCATTTT. The whole variable domain, filled in from reference TRBV11-2 and TRBJ1-5, reads EAGVAQSPRYKIIEKRQSVAFWCNPISGHATLYWYQQILGQGPKLLIQFQNNGVVDDSQLPKDRFSAERLKGVDSTLKIQPAKLEDSAVYLCASSLDPRAGRDQPQHFGDGTRLSIL.

The chain is built from TRBV7-2 and TRBJ1-1; D is unresolved. The germline gives CDR1 SGHTA, CDR2 FQGNSA. The V end lost 1 base, the J end lost 1 base, and 10 bases lay between the germline ends. The CDR3 length is 15 residues. The CDR3, as DNA: TGTGCCAGCAGCTTAGTGGGAGGGTCGAACACTGAAGCTTTCTTT. This translates into CASSLVGGSNTEAFF.

The chain carries TRBV2 and TRBJ1-1; TRBD1 aligns across 11 bases. J gave up 3 bases and V 4 bases, and 7 bases lay outside the gene matches. Germline V gene data show CDR1 as SNHLY and CDR2 as FYNNEI. The CDR3 is 16 residues long. CDR3 sequence: CASSGRDRGFDTEAFF. The CDR3 DNA reads TGTGCCAGCAGTGGTAGGGACAGGGGGTTTGACACTGAAGCTTTCTTT.

This clone was recorded once. This chain uses TRBV11-2 with TRBJ2-7; tentative D call: TRBD1 (6 bases). Looked up from germline, CDR1 is SGHAT and CDR2 is FQNNGV. V gave up 5 bases and J gave up 6 bases, with 14 bases separating them. The CDR3 is 13 residues long. The CDR3 loop is CASSKYRVREQYF. For the CDR3, the DNA is TGTGCCAGCAGCAAATACAGGGTTCGCGAGCAGTACTTC.

As to this clone: Relative to the germline gene, one junction end is altered; a read error may explain this. V is TRBV28 and J is TRBJ2-7; TRBD1 matches at 9 bases. This CDR3 region has 12 residues. Germline V gene sequence: CDR1 MDHEN, CDR2 SYDVKM. The DNA for the CDR3 is TGTGCCAGCAGTACCCTAAACAGGGGGCATACGTTC. The encoded protein is CASSTLNRGHTF.

This clone was detected once. The gene calls are TRBV19 and TRBJ2-1; 7 bases are a match to TRBD1. Trimming at V came to 5 bases and at J to 4 bases, leaving 2 bases not matched to a gene. The CDR3 consists of 13 residues. Germline assignment: CDR1 LNHDA and CDR2 SQIVND (reference sequence). The chain's CDR3 is CASSRDRYNEQFF. The DNA of the CDR3 is TGTGCCAGTAGTCGGGACAGATACAATGAGCAGTTCTTC. The whole variable domain, filled in from reference TRBV19 and TRBJ2-1, reads DGGITQSPKYLFRKEGQNVTLSCEQNLNHDAMYWYRQDPGQGLRLIYYSQIVNDFQKGDIAEGYSVSREKKESFPLTVTSAQKNPTAFYLCASSRDRYNEQFFGPGTRLTVL.

The V gene is TRBV18, the J gene TRBJ2-1, with 9 bases that match TRBD1. The CDR3 extends over 15 amino acids. Unmatched junction bases numbered 8, after V lost 5 bases and J lost 6 bases. Germline V gene lookup returns CDR1 KGHSH and CDR2 LQKENI. This CDR3 reads CASSNRDRDLNEQFF. The CDR3 region has the DNA TGTGCCAGCTCAAACCGGGACAGGGACCTCAATGAGCAGTTCTTC.

The chain recombines TRBV2 with TRBJ2-5, with D hard to call. Trimming cost V 0 bases and J 5 bases, with 10 bases left between them. The CDR3 runs to 14 residues. CDR1 is SNHLY, CDR2 FYNNEI, per germline. This CDR3 reads CASSEARGSETQYF. The CDR3 bases are TGTGCCAGCAGTGAAGCGCGCGGTTCTGAGACCCAGTACTTC.

CDR3 nucleotide sequence: TGTGCCATCCCTCTGGACAGGGTCCCCCAAGAGACCCAGTACTTC. Translating gives CAIPLDRVPQETQYF. The chain combines TRBV21-1 with TRBJ2-5; the tabulated D call, TRBD1, remains unverified against the DNA. TRBV21-1 is a pseudogene segment. The CDR3 is made up of 15 amino acids.

This sequence joins TRBV6-5 and TRBJ2-5; D may be TRBD2 (5 bases). Germline CDR1 is MNHEY and CDR2 is SVGAGI. The V end lost 6 bases, the J end lost 4 bases, and 15 bases lay between the germline ends. The CDR3 is 14 residues long. CDR3 residues: CASRRGAGAETQYF. CDR3 in DNA: TGTGCCAGCAGACGGGGAGCAGGTGCAGAGACCCAGTACTTC.

This clone was detected a few times. The rearrangement uses TRBV27 and TRBJ1-2; D perhaps matches TRBD1 (6 bases). V lost 4 bases to trimming and J lost 6 bases, with 15 bases between them. CDR1 is MNHEY, CDR2 SMNVEV, per germline (reference sequence). The CDR3 extends over 14 amino acids. The CDR3 region has the DNA TGTGCCAGCAGTTCAAACAACAGGGCCCATGGCTACACCTTC. It is translated as CASSSNNRAHGYTF.

The genes are TRBV6-5 and TRBJ2-1; 12 positions agree with TRBD2. Germline CDR1 and CDR2: MNHEY and SVGAGI. The CDR3 has 15 residues. Trimming took 7 bases from V and 5 from J; bases not matched to a gene: 6. In DNA form, the CDR3 reads TGTGCCAGCAACTTAGGACTAGCGGGGAACAATGAGCAGTTCTTC. Protein sequence: CASNLGLAGNNEQFF.

V usage is TRBV3-1 (or the pseudogene TRBV3-2) and J usage is TRBJ1-1, with 7 bases that match TRBD1. The V gene's germline CDR1 is LGHDT and CDR2 YNNKEL (reference sequence). Trimming took 2 bases from V and 1 from J; bases not matched to a gene: 4. The CDR3 has 15 amino acids. The CDR3 DNA is TGTGCCAGCAGCCAACAGGGGGTCGAGAACACTGAAGCTTTCTTT. Protein product: CASSQQGVENTEAFF.

The V gene is TRBV10-3, the J gene TRBJ2-7; TRBD2 matches at 10 bases. The germline CDR1 and CDR2 sequences are ENHRY and SYGVKD. Trimming took 3 bases from V and 2 from J; bases not matched to a gene: 7. This CDR3 is 16 amino acids long. CDR3 in DNA: TGTGCCATCAGTGACAGCGGACTAGCGGACCCCTACGAGCAGTACTTC. This codes for CAISDSGLADPYEQYF.

This chain uses TRBV7-3 with TRBJ1-2; a weak D match, TRBD1 (6 bases). Trimming left V 2 bases short and J 3 bases short, with 13 bases between. The CDR3 is made up of 15 amino acids. Germline V gene data show CDR1 as SGHTA and CDR2 as FQGTGA. The CDR3 sequence: CASSLSPGADYGYTF. Written as DNA, the CDR3 is TGTGCCAGCAGCTTATCCCCAGGGGCGGACTATGGCTACACCTTC.

The chain carries TRBV6-2 or TRBV6-3 and TRBJ2-2; D is unclear. This CDR3 region has 13 residues. The germline gives CDR1 MNHEY, CDR2 SVGEGT. Deletions cut 2 bases from V and 7 bases from J, with 8 bases between. The CDR3 here is CASSYHASGELFF. CDR3 DNA sequence: TGTGCCAGCAGTTACCATGCCAGCGGGGAGCTGTTTTTT.

This clone has more than one count but fewer than ten. The rearrangement uses TRBV24-1 and TRBJ1-2, with TRBD1 matching 8 bases. The CDR3 consists of 17 residues. With V trimmed by 3 bases and J by 6 bases, 14 bases remained unmatched. Looked up from germline, CDR1 is KGHDR and CDR2 is SFDVKD. In DNA form, the CDR3 reads TGTGCCACCAGTGATGACGGACAGGGTACGATCGGGAATGGCTACACCTTC. It codes for CATSDDGQGTIGNGYTF.

At least ten counts were recorded for this clone. The rearrangement links TRBV14 to TRBJ2-3, with D possibly matching TRBD1 (6 bases). The V and J ends lost 4 bases and 8 bases respectively, with 16 bases between them. Germline V gene data show CDR1 as SGHDN and CDR2 as FVKESK. The CDR3 is made up of 14 amino acids. The CDR3 DNA is TGTGCCAGCAGCCCAGGGACAAAGAGCCCTACGCAGTATTTT. Amino acid sequence: CASSPGTKSPTQYF.